This T cell receptor beta chain was observed in a study of T cell responses to AZD1222 COVID-19 vaccine. The study's findings and limits: Just 5 to 7 AZD1222 recipients were seropositive at baseline. No day 14 peak samples; only post-peak repertoires were characterized.

Comments on this clone: Its antigen is unknown.

The CDR3 loop spans 15 amino acids. The trim removed 0 bases at V and 5 bases at J, leaving 6 bases unmatched. Germline V gene lookup returns CDR1 SGDLS and CDR2 YYNGEE. The protocol was immunoSEQ multiplex PCR, while the TCRdb copy is restricted to in-frame clones and leaves out a portion. The sample shows over 140,000 clones, approximately 92% of them seen only once. This sequence was found in an adult who received the AZD1222 COVID-19 vaccine. The chain carries TRBV9 and TRBJ2-7, with 9 bases that match TRBD1. The starting material was peripheral blood, obtained 28 days after the second AZD1222 dose. CDR3 in amino acids: CASSVGTGVIDEQYF. The CDR3 DNA reads TGTGCCAGCAGCGTAGGGACAGGGGTAATTGACGAGCAGTACTTC.